This is a list of T cell receptor beta chains from one sample in a study of cytomegalovirus exposure and HLA in healthy donors. Some clones are missing from TCRdb's copy, which holds only in-frame ones; the method was immunoSEQ multiplex PCR. In the table there are 100,000 to 130,000 clones, around 85% of which are singletons. What was sequenced was PBMCs. All receptors derive from a man under 40 in good health and CMV-seronegative. Each CDR3 is given with its conserved first and last residue.

V gene: TRBV2
J gene: TRBJ2-5
CDR3 protein: CASRGGGTQYF

V gene: TRBV4-1
J gene: TRBJ1-2
CDR3 protein: CASSQVAGGNGYTF

V gene: TRBV9
J gene: TRBJ2-3
CDR3 protein: CASSVEERGGGTDTQYF

V gene: TRBV14
J gene: TRBJ1-2
CDR3 protein: CASSSDRNYGYTF

V gene: TRBV5-4
J gene: TRBJ1-1
CDR3 protein: CASSLAQGRQGNTEAFF

V gene: TRBV5-1
J gene: TRBJ2-5
CDR3 protein: CASSPRTSLKTQYF

V gene: TRBV11-2
J gene: TRBJ1-2
CDR3 protein: CASSPGSGYTF

V gene: TRBV30
J gene: TRBJ2-1
CDR3 protein: CAGTAGFF

V gene: TRBV29-1
J gene: TRBJ2-7
CDR3 protein: CSVGGQGLYEQYF

V gene: TRBV2
J gene: TRBJ2-1
CDR3 protein: CASSAGLYNEQFF

V gene: TRBV4-1
J gene: TRBJ2-5
CDR3 protein: CASSQDYGRQGRETQYF

V gene: TRBV5-4
J gene: TRBJ2-3
CDR3 protein: CASSQDRGVPDTQYF

V gene: TRBV27
J gene: TRBJ1-2
CDR3 protein: CASSLSENYGYTF

V gene: TRBV6-6
J gene: TRBJ2-3
CDR3 protein: CASRATSGSTDTQYF

V gene: TRBV2
J gene: TRBJ2-5
CDR3 protein: CASSSGGETQYF

V gene: TRBV4-1
J gene: TRBJ1-4
CDR3 protein: CASSQQHRGSGYEKLFF

V gene: TRBV5-6
J gene: TRBJ2-7
CDR3 protein: CASNDPRGSYEQYF

V gene: TRBV5-1
J gene: TRBJ2-5
CDR3 protein: CASSDPGETQYF

V gene: TRBV28
J gene: TRBJ1-1
CDR3 protein: CASSSEGAANTEAFF

V gene: TRBV7-4
J gene: TRBJ2-1
CDR3 protein: CASSLAACWFF

V gene: TRBV7-9
J gene: TRBJ2-1
CDR3 protein: CASSLAGGIGNEQFF

V gene: TRBV5-1
J gene: TRBJ1-4
CDR3 protein: CASSLDGGSTNEKLFF

V gene: TRBV29-1
J gene: TRBJ2-5
CDR3 protein: CSARGRGQGARVEETQYF

V gene: TRBV12-5
J gene: TRBJ2-3
CDR3 protein: CASASTDTQYF

V gene: TRBV28
J gene: TRBJ2-1
CDR3 protein: CASSLSEYNEQFF

V gene: TRBV11-3
J gene: TRBJ2-5
CDR3 protein: CASSLAGGETQYF

V gene: TRBV27
J gene: TRBJ2-1
CDR3 protein: CASSLRDRNYNEQFF

V gene: TRBV4-1
J gene: TRBJ2-2
CDR3 protein: CASSPSTTSGGNTGELFF

V gene: TRBV7-3
J gene: TRBJ2-1
CDR3 protein: CASSSSDEQFF

V gene: TRBV7-8
J gene: TRBJ1-6
CDR3 protein: CASSSGGYRTSSYNSPLHF

V gene: TRBV5-1
J gene: TRBJ2-5
CDR3 protein: CASSHRSTGTETQYF

V gene: TRBV11-2
J gene: TRBJ1-1
CDR3 protein: CASRRASAQAFF

V gene: TRBV7-6
J gene: TRBJ2-1
CDR3 protein: CASSLATGSYNEQFF

V gene: TRBV29-1
J gene: TRBJ2-7
CDR3 protein: CSVDASGSYEQYF

V gene: TRBV5-4
J gene: TRBJ2-5
CDR3 protein: CASSLALAQETQYF

V gene: TRBV6-5
J gene: TRBJ2-7
CDR3 protein: CASSYSLGASYEQYF